One sample yielded the 18 T cell receptor beta chains listed below, sequenced in a study of PD-1 blockade in classical Hodgkin lymphoma. This table comes from immunoSEQ multiplex PCR, and its TCRdb copy is limited to in-frame clones, with some not included. The table has approximately 80,000 clones, around 86% seen once. Relapse was seen in all patients after autologous stem cell transplantation, and brentuximab vedotin exposure was variable. The specimen comprised peripheral blood mononuclear cells (PBMCs), sampled at baseline. The source of these receptors is a human donor with classical Hodgkin lymphoma.

The chain uses TRBV5-4 and TRBJ2-7, with 10 positions matching TRBD2. The CDR3 sequence is 16 residues long. From germline, CDR1 is SGHNT and CDR2 YYREEE (reference sequence). The ends lost 3 bases at V and 2 bases at J; junction bases unmatched: 8. CDR3 amino acids: CASSSRPLAGTYEQYF. In DNA form, the CDR3 reads TGTGCCAGCAGCTCTCGACCACTAGCGGGAACCTACGAGCAGTACTTC.

The chain links TRBV2 to TRBJ2-7; 8 bases fit TRBD1. Per the germline V gene, CDR1 is SNHLY and CDR2 is FYNNEI. V lost 7 bases, J lost 0 bases, and 2 bases stayed unmatched. This CDR3 has 13 residues. The CDR3 protein is CASNTGGSYEQYF. The DNA of the CDR3 is TGTGCCAGCAATACAGGGGGCTCCTACGAGCAGTACTTC.

This chain links TRBV5-1 with TRBJ2-2; 8 bases map to TRBD2. CDR1 and CDR2 (germline): SGHRS, YFSETQ. V gave up 8 bases and J gave up 8 bases; unmatched junction bases: 11. This CDR3 is 14 amino acids long. Here the CDR3 reads CASTGVAGRGELFF. The CDR3 DNA is TGCGCCAGTACCGGGGTAGCGGGAAGAGGGGAGCTGTTTTTT. The full variable domain, rest sourced from reference TRBV5-1 and TRBJ2-2, is KAGVTQTPRYLIKTRGQQVTLSCSPISGHRSVSWYQQTPGQGLQFLFEYFSETQRNKGNFPGRFSGRQFSNSRSEMNVSTLELGDSALYLCASTGVAGRGELFFGEGSRLTVL.

The chain joins TRBV4-1 to TRBJ2-4; a possible D gene is TRBD2 (5 bases). The V gene's germline CDR1 is MGHRA and CDR2 YSYEKL. Trimming left V 1 base short and J 2 bases short, with 12 bases between. The CDR3 loop spans 16 amino acids. The CDR3 spells CASSQAPRGTKNIQYF. DNA for the CDR3: TGCGCCAGCAGCCAAGCTCCCCGAGGGACCAAAAACATTCAGTACTTC.

V usage is TRBV2 and J usage is TRBJ1-5, with D hard to call. V lost 5 bases to trimming and J lost 7 bases, with 12 bases between them. Germline assignment: CDR1 SNHLY and CDR2 FYNNEI. This CDR3 spans 13 amino acids. CDR3: CASSSTSRQPQHF. The CDR3 bases are TGTGCCAGCAGTTCTACCTCTAGGCAGCCCCAGCATTTT.

The chain uses TRBV19 and TRBJ2-7, with 9 nucleotides matching TRBD2. In germline, CDR1 is LNHDA, CDR2 SQIVND (reference sequence). The CDR3 is made up of 14 amino acids. V was pared by 6 bases and J by 4 bases, with 7 bases of the junction left unmatched. The CDR3 reads CASSRLADHYEQYF. As DNA, the CDR3 is TGTGCCAGTAGCCGACTAGCGGATCATTACGAGCAGTACTTC.

This clone was detected only once. The chain employs TRBV29-1 and TRBJ1-4; D uncertain. The CDR3 totals 13 residues. CDR1 is SQVTM, CDR2 ANQGSEA, per germline. V was pared by 7 bases and J by 8 bases, with 17 bases between. CDR3 protein: CSALTTGGEKLFF. CDR3 bases: TGCAGCGCCCTGACAACCGGTGGGGAAAAACTGTTTTTT.

This sequence joins TRBV28 and TRBJ1-5; D is perhaps TRBD1 (6 bases). Trimming cost V 2 bases and J 7 bases, with 9 bases left between them. CDR3 length: 13 residues. Germline CDR1 is MDHEN and CDR2 is SYDVKM. The CDR3 nucleotides read TGTGCCAGCAGTTTACAGGGGCGGCAGCCCCAGCATTTT. It yields the protein CASSLQGRQPQHF.

This rearrangement joins TRBV2 to TRBJ2-6; D unclear. This CDR3 is built from 13 residues. Trimming stripped 6 bases from V and 1 base from J, with 4 bases between. CDR1 SNHLY and CDR2 FYNNEI come from the germline V gene. In DNA, the CDR3 is TGTGCCAGCAGAGGGTCTGGGGCCAACGTCCTGACTTTC. Its protein is CASRGSGANVLTF.

This clone has a single count. The V and J genes are TRBV5-1 and TRBJ2-2, with TRBD2 matching 14 bases. Germline V lookup: CDR1 SGHRS, CDR2 YFSETQ. CDR3 length: 16 amino acids. The ends lost 6 bases at V and 5 bases at J; junction bases unmatched: 6. CDR3 amino acids: CASKGTSGSGTGELFF. In DNA, the CDR3 is TGCGCCAGCAAAGGGACTAGCGGGAGCGGGACCGGGGAGCTGTTTTTT.

V gene TRBV14 combines with J gene TRBJ1-1; 8 bases are shared with TRBD1. The CDR3 consists of 14 residues. Germline V gene data show CDR1 as SGHDN and CDR2 as FVKESK. V was pared by 4 bases and J by 5 bases, with 6 bases of the junction left unmatched. CDR3 loop: CASSPDRGKTEAFF. The DNA of the CDR3 is TGTGCCAGCAGCCCAGACAGGGGAAAAACTGAAGCTTTCTTT. The complete variable domain, with remaining parts taken from reference TRBV14 and TRBJ1-1, reads EAGVTQFPSHSVIEKGQTVTLRCDPISGHDNLYWYRRVMGKEIKFLLHFVKESKQDESGMPNNRFLAERTGGTYSTLKVQPAELEDSGVYFCASSPDRGKTEAFFGQGTRLTVV.

This chain links TRBV4-1 with TRBJ1-4, with 7 nucleotides matching TRBD1. V shed 6 bases, J shed 4 bases, and the junction held 8 bases outside the gene matches. CDR1 and CDR2 (germline): MGHRA, YSYEKL. The CDR3 has 15 amino acids. CDR3 bases: TGCGCCAGCAGTTTAGACAGGGTGGTTAATGAAAAACTGTTTTTT. It codes for CASSLDRVVNEKLFF.

The chain combines TRBV7-9 with TRBJ1-5; D is uncertain. Between the trimmed V and J ends, which lost 1 base and 5 bases, there was a span of 15 bases. The CDR3 loop spans 16 amino acids. Germline assignment: CDR1 SEHNR and CDR2 FQNEAQ (reference sequence). The chain's CDR3 is CASSLDPKVGDQPQHF. In nucleotides, the CDR3 is TGTGCCAGCAGCTTAGATCCCAAAGTGGGCGATCAGCCCCAGCATTTT.

This clone was recorded once. The genes are TRBV19 and TRBJ2-6; D gene unclear. Germline CDR1 LNHDA, CDR2 SQIVND (reference sequence). The germline V and J ends were trimmed by 7 bases and 1 base, with 5 bases remaining between them. The CDR3 spans 13 residues. The CDR3 reads CASTISGANVLTF. Here the CDR3 DNA reads TGTGCCAGTACTATTTCTGGGGCCAACGTCCTGACTTTC. Full variable domain (rest looked up from reference TRBV19 and TRBJ2-6): DGGITQSPKYLFRKEGQNVTLSCEQNLNHDAMYWYRQDPGQGLRLIYYSQIVNDFQKGDIAEGYSVSREKKESFPLTVTSAQKNPTAFYLCASTISGANVLTFGAGSRLTVL.

This clone came up a few times. V is TRBV29-1 and J is TRBJ2-5; D is perhaps TRBD1 (6 bases). V gave up 4 bases and J gave up 1 base, with 13 bases separating them. Germline CDR1 SQVTM, CDR2 ANQGSEA. The CDR3 is 14 residues long. The CDR3 loop is CSVGIGGSQETQYF. In nucleotides, the CDR3 is TGCAGCGTTGGGATAGGGGGTTCCCAAGAGACCCAGTACTTC. The full variable domain, rest sourced from reference TRBV29-1 and TRBJ2-5, is SAVISQKPSRDICQRGTSLTIQCQVDSQVTMMFWYRQQPGQSLTLIATANQGSEATYESGFVIDKFPISRPNLTFSTLTVSNMSPEDSSIYLCSVGIGGSQETQYFGPGTRLLVL.

The chain has TRBV28 and TRBJ2-7; D not resolved. The CDR3 loop spans 14 amino acids. With 2 bases removed from V and 3 bases from J, the gap between germline ends came to 11 bases. Germline lookup yields CDR1 MDHEN and CDR2 SYDVKM. The DNA for the CDR3 is TGTGCCAGCAGTTTAACGTCTCTAATCTACGAGCAGTACTTC. Protein sequence: CASSLTSLIYEQYF. Looking up the rest from reference TRBV28 and TRBJ2-7 gives the full variable domain: DVKVTQSSRYLVKRTGEKVFLECVQDMDHENMFWYRQDPGLGLRLIYFSYDVKMKEKGDIPEGYSVSREKKERFSLILESASTNQTSMYLCASSLTSLIYEQYFGPGTRLTVT.

This rearrangement joins TRBV6-1 to TRBJ2-2, with D uncertain. Trimming removed 9 bases from V and 1 base from J, with 9 bases in between. The CDR3 covers 13 residues. Germline CDR1 and CDR2: MNHNS and SASEGT. The CDR3 bases are TGTGCCAGTGAATGGGGGAACACCGGGGAGCTGTTTTTT. This gives the protein CASEWGNTGELFF.

The V gene is TRBV7-9, the J gene TRBJ1-2; the match to TRBD1 covers 9 bases. CDR3 length equals 15 residues. With V trimmed by 1 base and J by 3 bases, 3 bases remained unmatched. CDR1 is SEHNR, CDR2 FQNEAQ, per germline (reference sequence). The CDR3 DNA sequence: TGTGCCAGCAGCTTAGTGGACAGGGGCGACTATGGCTACACCTTC. It yields the protein CASSLVDRGDYGYTF.